The text below deals with one T cell receptor (beta chain). Its antigen is undetermined. This entry comes from a study of response to subunit inactivated influenza vaccine. The study's findings and limits: Authors proposed each seasonal influenza vaccination draws in few new T cells.

TCRdb called the RT-PCR reads again in MiXCR, with one record for every CDR3 protein. The sample consists of 500,000 to 750,000 distinct CDR3 sequences, around 13% of them appearing once. V was clipped by 1 base and J by 10 bases, with 18 bases between them. The germline CDR1 and CDR2 sequences are SGHTA and FQGNSA. This CDR3 comprises 15 residues. The sequence was collected from a man aged 45-60 years who received an inactivated influenza vaccine. This sequence joins TRBV7-2 and TRBJ2-3, with no clear D. The sample here was PBMCs from blood, taken 11 to 12 days after vaccination. The CDR3 DNA follows: TGTGCCAGCAGCTTAGAAGATTTACTCTATCGTCCGCAGTATTTT. The encoded protein is CASSLEDLLYRPQYF. Variable domain in full (rest from reference TRBV7-2 and TRBJ2-3): GAGVSQSPSNKVTEKGKDVELRCDPISGHTALYWYRQSLGQGLEFLIYFQGNSAPDKSGLPSDRFSAERTGGSVSTLTIQRTQQEDSAVYLCASSLEDLLYRPQYFGPGTRLTVL.